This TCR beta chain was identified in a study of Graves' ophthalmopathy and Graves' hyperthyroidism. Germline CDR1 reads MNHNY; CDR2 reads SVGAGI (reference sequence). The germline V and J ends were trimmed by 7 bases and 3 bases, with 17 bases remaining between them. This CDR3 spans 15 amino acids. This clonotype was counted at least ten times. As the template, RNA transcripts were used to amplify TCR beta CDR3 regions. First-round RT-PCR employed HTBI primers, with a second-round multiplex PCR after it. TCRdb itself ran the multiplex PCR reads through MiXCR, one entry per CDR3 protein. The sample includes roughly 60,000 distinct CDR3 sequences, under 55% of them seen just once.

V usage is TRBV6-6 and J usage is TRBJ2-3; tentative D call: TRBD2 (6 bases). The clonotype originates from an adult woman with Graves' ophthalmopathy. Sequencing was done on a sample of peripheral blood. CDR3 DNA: TGTGCCAGCATTACAAGGAGGGCCGGGACAGATACGCAGTATTTT. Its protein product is CASITRRAGTDTQYF.